A single sample is the source of the 21 T cell receptor beta chains below, sequenced in a study of PD-L1 blockade in urothelial cancer. Clones were read by immunoSEQ multiplex PCR, and TCRdb kept only the in-frame ones, dropping some. The sample carries about 88,000 clones, more than 90% recorded once. The source material was PBMCs, sampled around atezolizumab (anti-PD-L1) treatment. Every receptor here comes from a man between 60 and 70 years old with urothelial cancer.

V gene TRBV14 combines with J gene TRBJ2-7; D ambiguous. The CDR3 length is 14 residues. In germline, CDR1 is SGHDN, CDR2 FVKESK. V lost 0 bases and J lost 7, with 13 bases in between. CDR3 sequence (DNA): TGTGCCAGCAGCCAAGATTGGCTTACGAGGGAGCAGTACTTC. It encodes CASSQDWLTREQYF.

The chain recombines TRBV19 with TRBJ2-2, with 7 bases fitting TRBD2. With 5 bases clipped from V and 1 base from J, the junction kept 4 bases outside the gene matches. CDR1 is LNHDA, CDR2 SQIVND, per germline (reference sequence). The CDR3 is 15 residues long. The CDR3 is CASSWASGNTGELFF. In nucleotides, the CDR3 is TGTGCCAGTAGTTGGGCTAGCGGGAACACCGGGGAGCTGTTTTTT.

This clone was recorded a few times. This chain uses TRBV19 with TRBJ2-7; D gene ambiguous. Germline assignment: CDR1 LNHDA and CDR2 SQIVND (reference sequence). The CDR3 has 13 residues. Trimming removed 3 bases at V and 5 bases at J, with 11 bases between. The CDR3 coding sequence is TGTGCCAGTAGTATCTCCCTAAGCAACGAGCAGTACTTC. It encodes CASSISLSNEQYF.

The V gene is TRBV6-5, the J gene TRBJ2-7; 13 bases are a match to TRBD2. The CDR3 totals 15 residues. V dropped 4 bases and J dropped 8; count of bases not matched to a gene: 8. Germline CDR1 reads MNHEY; CDR2 reads SVGAGI. CDR3 in amino acids: CASSSPTSGGAQQYF. The CDR3 DNA reads as TGTGCCAGCAGTTCTCCTACTAGCGGGGGGGCCCAGCAGTACTTC.

V gene TRBV27 combines with J gene TRBJ2-5; a possible D gene is TRBD1 (5 bases). The V end lost 7 bases, the J end lost 5 bases, and 23 bases lay between the germline ends. The CDR3 covers 16 residues. In germline, CDR1 is MNHEY, CDR2 SMNVEV (reference sequence). CDR3 protein: CASTQSPGQKFETQYF. The CDR3 coding sequence is TGTGCCAGCACCCAAAGCCCCGGACAAAAGTTTGAGACCCAGTACTTC.

This chain joins TRBV4-2 and TRBJ2-1; 7 nucleotides line up with TRBD2. Germline-derived CDR1 and CDR2 are LGHNA and YNFKEQ. V trimming: 2 bases; J trimming: 8 bases; junction bases outside the gene matches: 15. This CDR3 region has 17 residues. The CDR3 sequence is CASSQPVGGRLGDEQFF. The CDR3 DNA reads as TGTGCCAGCAGCCAACCGGTGGGGGGGAGGCTTGGCGATGAGCAGTTCTTC.

The CDR3 reads CASSQGLTRFSGANVLTF. CDR3 bases: TGCGCCAGCAGCCAAGGCCTGACAAGATTCTCTGGGGCCAACGTCCTGACTTTC. The chain is built from TRBV4-1 and TRBJ2-6; the D is unclear. From germline, CDR1 is MGHRA and CDR2 YSYEKL. The CDR3 sequence is 18 residues long. V was clipped by 1 base and J by 0 bases, with 13 bases between them.

This chain connects TRBV6-1 to TRBJ1-6; D is undetermined. The length of the CDR3 is 15 residues. Germline CDR1 and CDR2: MNHNS and SASEGT. Trimming left V 2 bases short and J 9 bases short, with 14 bases between. The CDR3 nucleotides read TGTGCCAGCAGTGAAAGGTGGGCTTTAGGTTCACCCCTCCACTTT. Translation: CASSERWALGSPLHF.

The gene calls are TRBV9 and TRBJ2-5; D not certain. The CDR3 covers 14 residues. Germline CDR1 and CDR2: SGDLS and YYNGEE. Trimming stripped 0 bases from V and 2 bases from J, with 8 bases between. In nucleotides, the CDR3 is TGTGCCAGCAGCGTAGGGGTACAGCAAGAGACCCAGTACTTC. It encodes CASSVGVQQETQYF. Variable domain in full (rest from reference TRBV9 and TRBJ2-5): DSGVTQTPKHLITATGQRVTLRCSPRSGDLSVYWYQQSLDQGLQFLIQYYNGEERAKGNILERFSAQQFPDLHSELNLSSLELGDSALYFCASSVGVQQETQYFGPGTRLLVL.

The chain links TRBV5-1 to TRBJ2-5; 13 positions match TRBD2. This CDR3 is built from 19 residues. CDR1 is SGHRS and CDR2 is YFSETQ in the germline V gene. V shed 2 bases and J 4 bases; nucleotides not matched to a gene: 14. The chain's CDR3 is CASSFLPGTSGISGETQYF. Written as DNA, the CDR3 is TGCGCCAGCAGCTTCCTGCCCGGGACTAGCGGGATTTCAGGAGAGACCCAGTACTTC.

The rearrangement uses TRBV7-2 and TRBJ1-2; possible D gene TRBD1, 6 bases. Germline CDR1 reads SGHTA; CDR2 reads FQGNSA. CDR3 length: 16 residues. V was trimmed by 6 bases and J by 4 bases, leaving 21 bases between them. Here the CDR3 reads CASRIPGGGHSYGYTF. In DNA, the CDR3 is TGTGCCAGCAGAATACCGGGAGGGGGACACAGCTATGGCTACACCTTC.

The gene calls are TRBV7-3 and TRBJ2-5, with a tentative D call TRBD1 (7 bases). Germline V lookup: CDR1 SGHTA, CDR2 FQGTGA. There are 17 residues in the CDR3. Between the trimmed V and J ends, which lost 1 base and 2 bases, there was a span of 17 bases. CDR3 in DNA: TGTGCCAGCAGCTTAATAGGGCAGGGGGGAGGACAAGAGACCCAGTACTTC. Amino acids: CASSLIGQGGGQETQYF.

The chain joins TRBV5-1 to TRBJ2-5; maybe TRBD1 (6 bases). V lost 5 bases, J lost 3 bases, and 14 bases lay in between. Germline-derived CDR1 and CDR2 are SGHRS and YFSETQ. This CDR3 has 14 residues. DNA of the CDR3: TGCGCCAGCAGGCCTGGACAGCTAGAAGAGACCCAGTACTTC. This gives the protein CASRPGQLEETQYF.

The chain couples TRBV18 to TRBJ2-7; perhaps TRBD1 as D (6 bases). V lost 4 bases and J 3 bases, leaving 7 bases between the germline ends. The CDR3 covers 12 residues. Per germline, CDR1 KGHSH and CDR2 LQKENI. The CDR3 DNA reads as TGTGCCAGCTCACTACAGGGCTACGAGCAGTACTTC. Residues: CASSLQGYEQYF.

The chain carries TRBV5-1 and TRBJ2-3, with D possibly matching TRBD2 (5 bases). The germline gives CDR1 SGHRS, CDR2 YFSETQ. The CDR3 is made up of 15 amino acids. Trimming shortened V by 4 bases and J by 4 bases, and 16 bases separated the two germline ends. The CDR3 nucleotides are TGCGCCAGCAGCGAGGGCCACGAGCACGCAGATACGCAGTATTTT. Encoded protein: CASSEGHEHADTQYF.

The chain has TRBV11-1 and TRBJ2-1, with TRBD1 matching over 7 bases. The V segment lost 7 bases and the J segment 6 bases; nucleotides outside the gene matches: 12. The CDR3 has 15 residues. Germline lookup yields CDR1 SGHAT and CDR2 FQDESV (reference sequence). CDR3 amino acids: CASTPRGPGTNEQFF. DNA for the CDR3: TGTGCCAGCACCCCGAGGGGGCCGGGGACCAATGAGCAGTTCTTC.

The V call is TRBV4-1, the J call TRBJ1-4; tentative D call: TRBD1 (5 bases). Germline V CDR1 and CDR2: MGHRA, YSYEKL. This CDR3 region has 16 residues. V was trimmed by 3 bases and J by 8 bases, leaving 19 bases between them. In DNA, the CDR3 is TGCGCCAGCAGCCAGATCGGGACTCCTAAGGGGGAAAAACTGTTTTTT. Translating it yields CASSQIGTPKGEKLFF.

This sequence joins TRBV28 and TRBJ2-6; 8 positions agree with TRBD2. The CDR3 spans 18 residues. The germline V gene encodes CDR1 MDHEN and CDR2 SYDVKM. Unmatched junction bases numbered 10, after V lost 6 bases and J lost 0 bases. The chain's CDR3 is CASSGGGTPGSGANVLTF. CDR3 sequence (DNA): TGTGCCAGCAGCGGGGGGGGGACACCTGGCTCTGGGGCCAACGTCCTGACTTTC.

This rearrangement joins TRBV30 to TRBJ2-5; 8 bases agree with TRBD2. The J segment lost 4 bases and the V segment lost 4 bases, leaving 11 bases of the junction unmatched. Looked up from germline, CDR1 is GTSNPN and CDR2 is SVGIG (reference sequence). The length of the CDR3 is 15 residues. CDR3 in amino acids: CAWTLGGGNPETQYF. The CDR3 DNA sequence: TGTGCCTGGACCCTCGGGGGGGGCAACCCAGAGACCCAGTACTTC.

V and J are TRBV28 and TRBJ2-7; perhaps TRBD1 as D (6 bases). Trimming stripped 6 bases from V and 0 bases from J, with 15 bases between. Germline CDR1 and CDR2: MDHEN and SYDVKM. This CDR3 region has 15 residues. CDR3 DNA sequence: TGTGCCAGCAGCACGATAGGGGGTAGCTCCTACGAGCAGTACTTC. Its protein is CASSTIGGSSYEQYF.

The V gene is TRBV5-1, the J gene TRBJ2-7; 9 positions agree with TRBD1. This CDR3 has 15 residues. Trimming cost V 4 bases and J 0 bases; bases outside gene matches: 5. Germline V lookup: CDR1 SGHRS, CDR2 YFSETQ. CDR3 amino acids: CASSPGTGSSYEQYF. The CDR3 nucleotides read TGCGCCAGCAGCCCCGGGACAGGGAGCTCCTACGAGCAGTACTTC. Using reference TRBV5-1 and TRBJ2-7 for the parts outside the CDR3, the full variable domain is KAGVTQTPRYLIKTRGQQVTLSCSPISGHRSVSWYQQTPGQGLQFLFEYFSETQRNKGNFPGRFSGRQFSNSRSEMNVSTLELGDSALYLCASSPGTGSSYEQYFGPGTRLTVT.